This T cell receptor (beta chain) was observed in a study of T cell responses to AZD1222 COVID-19 vaccine. Findings of the study overall: Recipients of two AZD1222 doses showed rising Spike-specific TCR breadth and depth. Researchers report vaccine-associated CD4 TCRs spanning spike, with dominance at 160-218 and 743-854.

Per the germline V gene, CDR1 is SEHNR and CDR2 is FQNEAQ (reference sequence). V lost 0 bases, J lost 10 bases, and 10 bases lay in between. CDR3 length: 13 residues. Remarks on this clone: No antigen is known for it.

This table comes from immunoSEQ multiplex PCR, and its TCRdb copy is limited to in-frame clones, with some not included. The profile shows more than 150,000 clones, more than 85% of them singletons. This clonotype originated in an adult who received the AZD1222 COVID-19 vaccine. V and J are TRBV7-9 and TRBJ2-1; possible D gene TRBD2, 5 bases. The sequencing used peripheral blood, collected 28 days after the second AZD1222 dose. CDR3 DNA: TGTGCCAGCAGCTTAGCAGGTCCTAGCGAGCAGTTCTTC. This translates into CASSLAGPSEQFF.